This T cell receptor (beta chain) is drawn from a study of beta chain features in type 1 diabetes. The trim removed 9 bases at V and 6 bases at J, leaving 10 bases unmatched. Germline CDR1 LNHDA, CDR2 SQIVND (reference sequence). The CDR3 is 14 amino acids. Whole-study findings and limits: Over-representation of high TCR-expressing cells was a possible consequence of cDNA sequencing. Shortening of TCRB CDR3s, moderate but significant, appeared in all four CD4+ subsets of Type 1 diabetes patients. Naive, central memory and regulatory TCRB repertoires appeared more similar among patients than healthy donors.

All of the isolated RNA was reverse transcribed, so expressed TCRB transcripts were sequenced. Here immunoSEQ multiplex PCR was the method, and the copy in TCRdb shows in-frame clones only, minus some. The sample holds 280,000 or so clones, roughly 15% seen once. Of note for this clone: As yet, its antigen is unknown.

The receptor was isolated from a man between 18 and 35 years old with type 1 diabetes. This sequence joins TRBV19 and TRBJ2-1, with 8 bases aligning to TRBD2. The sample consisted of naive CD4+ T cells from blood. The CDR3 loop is CASQGLAAGNEQFF. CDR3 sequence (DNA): TGTGCCAGCCAAGGACTAGCCGCGGGCAATGAGCAGTTCTTC.